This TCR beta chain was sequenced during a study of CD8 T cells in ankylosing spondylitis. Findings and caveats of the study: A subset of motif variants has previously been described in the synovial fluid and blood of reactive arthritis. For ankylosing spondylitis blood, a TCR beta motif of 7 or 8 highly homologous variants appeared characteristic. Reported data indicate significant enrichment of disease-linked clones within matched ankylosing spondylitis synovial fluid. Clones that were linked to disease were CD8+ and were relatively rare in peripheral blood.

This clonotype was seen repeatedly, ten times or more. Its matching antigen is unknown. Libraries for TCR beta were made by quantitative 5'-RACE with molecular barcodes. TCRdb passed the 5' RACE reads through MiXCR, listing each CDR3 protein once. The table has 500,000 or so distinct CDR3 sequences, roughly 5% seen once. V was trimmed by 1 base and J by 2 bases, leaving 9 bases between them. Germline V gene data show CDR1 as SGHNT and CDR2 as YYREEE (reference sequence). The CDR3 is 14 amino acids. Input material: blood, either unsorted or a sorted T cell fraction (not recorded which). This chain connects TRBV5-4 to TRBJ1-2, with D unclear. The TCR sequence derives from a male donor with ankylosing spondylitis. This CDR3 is CASSLSAPNYGYTF. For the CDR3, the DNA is TGTGCCAGCAGCTTGTCAGCCCCAAACTATGGCTACACCTTC. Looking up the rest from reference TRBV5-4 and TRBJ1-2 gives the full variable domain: ETGVTQSPTHLIKTRGQQVTLRCSSQSGHNTVSWYQQALGQGPQFIFQYYREEENGRGNFPPRFSGLQFPNYSSELNVNALELDDSALYLCASSLSAPNYGYTFGSGTRLTVV.